What follows are 29 T cell receptor beta chains derived from one specimen sequenced in a study of T-cell reconstitution after alpha-beta-depleted transplantation in children. Preparation of the TCRbeta library used unique molecular identifiers. One entry per CDR3 protein results from TCRdb running MiXCR on the PCR reads. The table has about 340,000 distinct CDR3 sequences, around 15% seen once. Sequenced here: PBMCs, mostly from graft donor cells, sampled 360 days after TCRalphabeta/CD19-depleted stem cell transplant. The receptor source for this set is a male patient aged 2-15 years who had a stem cell transplant for acute lymphoblastic leukemia, so the T cells may come from the graft donor.

The chain is built from TRBV28 and TRBJ2-2, with TRBD2 identical over 10 bases. With 5 bases clipped from V and 5 bases from J, the junction kept 8 bases outside the gene matches. Per germline, CDR1 MDHEN and CDR2 SYDVKM. CDR3 length: 16 residues. CDR3 amino acids: CASSLGTSVITGELFF. Written as DNA, the CDR3 is TGTGCCAGCAGTCTGGGGACTAGCGTTATTACCGGGGAGCTGTTTTTT.

This clonotype was counted between two and nine times. The chain links TRBV10-3 to TRBJ2-7; 7 nucleotides agree with TRBD1. This CDR3 is built from 14 residues. Germline CDR1 ENHRY, CDR2 SYGVKD. After removal of 5 bases from V and 2 bases from J, the junction contained 6 bases not matched to a gene. CDR3 DNA: TGTGCCATCAGTACCGGGACAGACCCCTACGAGCAGTACTTC. Protein product: CAISTGTDPYEQYF.

This clonotype came up many times. The V gene is TRBV12-3 or TRBV12-4, the J gene TRBJ2-2; D possibly matches TRBD1 or TRBD2 (5 bases each). V was pared by 3 bases and J by 4 bases, with 15 bases between. The CDR3 totals 16 residues. The CDR3 sequence is CASSFGGSPLTGELFF. The DNA for the CDR3 is TGTGCCAGCAGTTTTGGGGGATCCCCCCTCACCGGGGAGCTGTTTTTT.

This clonotype was observed a handful of times. V usage is TRBV12-3 or TRBV12-4 and J usage is TRBJ2-1; 9 nucleotides agree with TRBD2. This CDR3 contains 15 residues. With 5 bases clipped from V and 9 bases from J, the junction kept 11 bases outside the gene matches. CDR3 loop: CASSIGTSNFREQFF. In DNA, the CDR3 is TGTGCCAGCAGTATCGGGACTAGCAATTTCCGTGAGCAGTTCTTC.

The chain has TRBV6-2 or TRBV6-3 and TRBJ1-1; D is unclear. Germline V CDR1 and CDR2: MNHEY, SVGEGT. V lost 5 bases and J 4 bases, leaving 11 bases between the germline ends. The CDR3 runs 13 residues. The CDR3 nucleotides are TGTGCCAGCAGTCCCCGGCTGGCCACTGAAGCTTTCTTT. Its protein product is CASSPRLATEAFF.

V and J are TRBV20-1 and TRBJ2-7; TRBD1 agrees at 7 bases. CDR1 DFQATT and CDR2 SNEGSKA come from the germline V gene (reference sequence). J was trimmed by 0 bases and V by 5 bases; bases with no gene match: 16. The CDR3 runs to 17 residues. The CDR3 here is CSALWGPGQVISYEQYF. In nucleotides, the CDR3 is TGCAGTGCTCTTTGGGGTCCAGGACAGGTTATCTCCTACGAGCAGTACTTC.

This clonotype was detected ten times or more. The rearrangement uses TRBV29-1 and TRBJ2-1, with TRBD1 matching 7 bases. This CDR3 is 12 amino acids long. V was pared by 8 bases and J by 6 bases, with 7 bases of the junction left unmatched. The V gene's germline CDR1 is SQVTM and CDR2 ANQGSEA. This chain's CDR3 is CSSQTGPNEQFF. CDR3 nucleotides: TGCAGCTCCCAGACAGGGCCCAATGAGCAGTTCTTC.

A remark on this clonotype: A much larger clonotype is one base distant, so this may be a read error. The chain employs TRBV10-3 and TRBJ2-7; D unresolved. CDR1 is ENHRY, CDR2 SYGVKD, per germline. The CDR3 is 12 amino acids. The DNA for the CDR3 is TGTGTCATCAGTGAGGTCTCGATCGAGCAGTACTTC. Translation: CVISEVSIEQYF.

This clonotype occurred a few times. The chain links TRBV20-1 to TRBJ2-5; D might be TRBD1 (6 bases). This CDR3 has 14 residues. V was clipped by 5 bases and J by 5 bases, with 18 bases between them. The germline V gene has CDR1 DFQATT and CDR2 SNEGSKA (reference sequence). CDR3 DNA: TGCAGTGCTCTAGAGGCAGGGGTACGGGAGACCCAGTACTTC. Protein: CSALEAGVRETQYF.

This chain links TRBV4-2 with TRBJ1-1; 10 bases match TRBD1. In germline, CDR1 is LGHNA, CDR2 YNFKEQ. The CDR3 length is 15 residues. Unmatched junction bases numbered 2, after V lost 1 base and J lost 3 bases. The CDR3 protein is CASSQGQGADTEAFF. As DNA, the CDR3 is TGTGCCAGCAGCCAAGGACAGGGGGCGGACACTGAAGCTTTCTTT.

This clonotype has a count of ten or more. The V gene is TRBV9, the J gene TRBJ2-2; D unclear. The CDR3 covers 14 residues. Trimming cost V 0 bases and J 1 base, with 4 bases left between them. In germline, CDR1 is SGDLS, CDR2 YYNGEE. The DNA of the CDR3 is TGTGCCAGCAGCGTAGGAGGGAACACCGGGGAGCTGTTTTTT. Its protein product is CASSVGGNTGELFF.

This clonotype was observed at least ten times. The chain recombines TRBV12-3 or TRBV12-4 with TRBJ2-2; D is unclear. V was shortened by 3 bases and J by 0 bases, with 8 bases between the two germline ends. The CDR3 contains 15 residues. CDR3 nucleotide sequence: TGTGCCAGCAGTTTTCTGAATACGAACACCGGGGAGCTGTTTTTT. It translates to CASSFLNTNTGELFF.

This chain uses TRBV4-3 with TRBJ2-3; D is undetermined. Trimming left V 2 bases short and J 0 bases short, with 15 bases between. The CDR3 has 17 amino acids. Germline CDR1 is LGHNA and CDR2 is YSLEER. CDR3: CASSQTQGVPSTDTQYF. CDR3 nucleotides: TGCGCCAGCAGCCAAACCCAAGGCGTTCCTAGCACAGATACGCAGTATTTT.

The table lists this clonotype with many counts. This chain links TRBV5-1 with TRBJ2-1; D is unclear. CDR1 SGHRS and CDR2 YFSETQ come from the germline V gene. V lost 2 bases and J 8 bases, leaving 8 bases between the germline ends. The CDR3 contains 12 residues. CDR3 coding DNA: TGCGCCAGCAGCTTCGGTGGCTATGAGCAGTTCTTC. Translation: CASSFGGYEQFF.

This clonotype has a handful of counts. The chain joins TRBV27 to TRBJ2-5; 7 bases map to TRBD2. Germline assignment: CDR1 MNHEY and CDR2 SMNVEV (reference sequence). The CDR3 spans 13 residues. Losses at the gene ends were 6 bases for V and 7 bases for J; bases not matched to a gene: 8. In DNA, the CDR3 is TGTGCCAGCAGCATACAAGGCGGGGGGACCCAGTACTTC. It is translated as CASSIQGGGTQYF.

V is TRBV12-3 or TRBV12-4 and J is TRBJ1-2; 7 bases align to TRBD1. This CDR3 is 14 amino acids long. The V segment lost 4 bases and the J segment 4 bases; nucleotides outside the gene matches: 6. CDR3 coding DNA: TGTGCCAGCAGTTCCGGGACAGAACTCTATGGCTACACCTTC. It is translated as CASSSGTELYGYTF.

This clonotype was found a few times. The chain combines TRBV6-5 with TRBJ2-7, with D maybe TRBD1 (9 bases). Germline V gene sequence: CDR1 MNHEY, CDR2 SVGAGI. The CDR3 is 14 residues long. Trimming took 6 bases from V and 3 from J, leaving 15 bases between them. The chain's CDR3 is CASSREGQGYEQYF. The CDR3 region has the DNA TGTGCCAGCAGCCGGGAGGGACAGGGCTACGAGCAGTACTTC.

This chain links TRBV6-1 with TRBJ2-7; D possibly corresponds to TRBD2 (6 bases). Germline assignment: CDR1 MNHNS and CDR2 SASEGT. V gave up 6 bases and J gave up 4 bases, with 19 bases separating them. The CDR3 covers 15 residues. The CDR3 reads CASRDTEGTSYEQYF. As DNA, the CDR3 is TGTGCCAGCAGGGACACAGAGGGGACTTCGTACGAGCAGTACTTC.

J is TRBJ1-1 and V is TRBV12-5; no clear D gene. V was pared by 2 bases and J by 0 bases, with 13 bases between. Looked up from germline, CDR1 is LGHNT and CDR2 is FRNRAP. This CDR3 contains 16 residues. The CDR3 nucleotides read TGTGCTAGTGGTTTGTGGGTCGGACGCCTGAACACTGAAGCTTTCTTT. Translated: CASGLWVGRLNTEAFF.

J is TRBJ2-1 and V is TRBV21-1; the DNA was not compared with TRBD2, the D call given in the table. TRBV21-1 is a pseudogene. This CDR3 is built from 20 residues. The CDR3 reads CASSKGEREPRSDPYNEQFF. The CDR3 nucleotides read TGTGCCAGCAGCAAAGGGGAGCGGGAGCCCCGATCCGATCCCTACAATGAGCAGTTCTTC.

There are many counts of this clonotype. The chain combines TRBV27 with TRBJ2-5; 8 bases fit TRBD1. Trimming at V came to 4 bases and at J to 5 bases, leaving 6 bases not matched to a gene. The germline V gene has CDR1 MNHEY and CDR2 SMNVEV (reference sequence). The CDR3 runs to 14 residues. CDR3 protein: CASSSWTGSETQYF. Here the CDR3 DNA reads TGTGCCAGCAGTTCCTGGACAGGGTCGGAGACCCAGTACTTC.

The chain links TRBV7-2 to TRBJ1-5; no clear D. This CDR3 is 15 amino acids long. The germline V gene encodes CDR1 SGHTA and CDR2 FQGNSA. Trimming took 0 bases from V and 3 from J, leaving 9 bases between them. The CDR3: CASSLAGSLNQPQHF. The DNA for the CDR3 is TGTGCCAGCAGCTTAGCGGGGTCACTCAATCAGCCCCAGCATTTT.

This chain joins TRBV11-1 and TRBJ2-5; the D is unclear. The CDR3 covers 14 residues. Germline V lookup: CDR1 SGHAT, CDR2 FQDESV (reference sequence). V was clipped by 0 bases and J by 3 bases, with 8 bases between them. CDR3: CASSLASYKETQYF. The DNA of the CDR3 is TGTGCCAGCAGCTTAGCCTCATACAAAGAGACCCAGTACTTC.

The rearrangement joins TRBV2 to TRBJ2-3, with 8 bases fitting TRBD2. V lost 1 base to trimming and J lost 0 bases; unmatched junction nucleotides: 9. The CDR3 spans 18 residues. CDR1 is SNHLY and CDR2 is FYNNEI in the germline V gene. The CDR3 coding sequence is TGTGCCAGCAGTGAAGGGAGGTCTAGCGGGCCTAGCACAGATACGCAGTATTTT. Its protein product is CASSEGRSSGPSTDTQYF. Based on the CDR3 plus reference TRBV2 and TRBJ2-3, the full variable domain is EPEVTQTPSHQVTQMGQEVILRCVPISNHLYFYWYRQILGQKVEFLVSFYNNEISEKSEIFDDQFSVERPDGSNFTLKIRSTKLEDSAMYFCASSEGRSSGPSTDTQYFGPGTRLTVL.

This sequence joins TRBV7-3 and TRBJ2-7; perhaps TRBD1 as D (6 bases). This CDR3 has 14 amino acids. V gave up 4 bases and J gave up 1 base, with 11 bases separating them. Germline V gene sequence: CDR1 SGHTA, CDR2 FQGTGA. CDR3 DNA: TGTGCCAGCAGCTCGGACAGATCGTCCTACGAGCAGTACTTC. Protein: CASSSDRSSYEQYF.

This clonotype was counted a few times. The V call is TRBV5-1, the J call TRBJ2-5; no firm D call. The ends were cut back, 1 base at V and 1 base at J, with 11 bases in the middle. The CDR3 has 15 residues. Germline-derived CDR1 and CDR2 are SGHRS and YFSETQ. The CDR3 nucleotides read TGCGCCAGCAGCTTGCCGGGCTTGGCCCAAGAGACCCAGTACTTC. Its protein is CASSLPGLAQETQYF.

The chain recombines TRBV20-1 with TRBJ2-1; 13 nucleotides align to TRBD2. With V trimmed by 4 bases and J by 9 bases, 15 bases remained unmatched. CDR1 is DFQATT, CDR2 SNEGSKA, per germline (reference sequence). This CDR3 has 17 residues. This CDR3 reads CSAKGLRGLAGYGEQFF. The DNA of the CDR3 is TGCAGTGCTAAAGGGCTCAGGGGACTAGCGGGATATGGTGAGCAGTTCTTC.

In DNA, the CDR3 is TGTGCCAGCAGTTTCGTCCCCCTCACACAGGCTCGGGGCGACGAGCAGTACTTC. Protein: CASSFVPLTQARGDEQYF. The chain couples TRBV12-3 or TRBV12-4 to TRBJ2-7, with D possibly called TRBD1 or TRBD2 (5 bases each). The CDR3 totals 18 residues. V was pared by 3 bases and J by 5 bases, with 26 bases between.

The V gene is TRBV29-1, the J gene TRBJ2-3; 7 positions match TRBD2. Germline V gives CDR1 SQVTM, CDR2 ANQGSEA. V trimming: 0 bases; J trimming: 2 bases; junction bases outside the gene matches: 11. CDR3 length: 17 residues. This CDR3 is CSVEDGGSMVYTDTQYF. DNA of the CDR3: TGCAGCGTTGAAGATGGCGGGAGTATGGTCTACACAGATACGCAGTATTTT.